The TCR beta chain described here comes from a study of blood T cell repertoires in COVID-19. The overall study: Nucleic acid was either cDNA or gDNA, and it came from T cells, B-cell-depleted T cells, or PBMCs.

Original methodology: Scientists estimated how many nucleated cells there were by amplifying reference gene primers. The assay was immunoSEQ multiplex PCR, and TCRdb's table has in-frame clones only and misses some. The DNA was the basis for D and trimming; V, J and clone size are from that table. The table has about 240,000 clones, over 80% seen once. CDR1 is SGHAT and CDR2 is FQNNGV in the germline V gene. The CDR3 length is 17 residues. V shed 4 bases and J shed 0 bases, with 17 bases lying between them. The rearrangement links TRBV11-2 to TRBJ2-3; TRBD2 might be the D (6 bases). Material for sequencing was peripheral blood. The receptor comes from a man younger than 45 who had recovered from COVID-19. CDR3 sequence reads: CASSYLGGGTSTDTQYF. CDR3 sequence (DNA): TGTGCCAGCAGCTACCTCGGGGGAGGTACAAGCACAGATACGCAGTATTTT.